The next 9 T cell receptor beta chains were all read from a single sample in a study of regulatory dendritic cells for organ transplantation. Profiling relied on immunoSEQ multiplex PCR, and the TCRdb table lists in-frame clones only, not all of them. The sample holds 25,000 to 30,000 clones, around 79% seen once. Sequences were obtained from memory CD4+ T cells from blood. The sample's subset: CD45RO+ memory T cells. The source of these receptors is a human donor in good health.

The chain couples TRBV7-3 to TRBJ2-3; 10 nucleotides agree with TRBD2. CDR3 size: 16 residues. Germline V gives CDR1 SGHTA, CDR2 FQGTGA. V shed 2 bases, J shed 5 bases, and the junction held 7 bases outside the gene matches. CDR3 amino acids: CASSLQAGGTLDTQYF. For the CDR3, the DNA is TGTGCCAGCAGCTTACAAGCGGGGGGGACTTTAGATACGCAGTATTTT.

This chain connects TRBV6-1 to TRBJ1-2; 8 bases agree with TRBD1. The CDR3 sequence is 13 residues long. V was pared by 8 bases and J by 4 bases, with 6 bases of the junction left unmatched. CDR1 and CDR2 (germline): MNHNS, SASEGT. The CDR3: CASGDRNLYGYTF. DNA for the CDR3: TGTGCCAGCGGGGACAGGAACCTCTATGGCTACACCTTC.

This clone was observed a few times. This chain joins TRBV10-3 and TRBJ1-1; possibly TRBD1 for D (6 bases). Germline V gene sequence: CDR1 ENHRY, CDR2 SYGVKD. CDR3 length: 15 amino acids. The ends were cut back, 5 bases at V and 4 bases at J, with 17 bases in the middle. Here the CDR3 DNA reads TGTGCCATCAGTACTCCACTACAGGGACCCACTGAAGCTTTCTTT. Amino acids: CAISTPLQGPTEAFF.

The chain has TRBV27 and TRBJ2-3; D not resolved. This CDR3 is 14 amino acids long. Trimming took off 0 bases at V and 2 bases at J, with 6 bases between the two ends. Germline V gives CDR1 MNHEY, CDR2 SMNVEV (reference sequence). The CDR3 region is CASSLSWDTDTQYF. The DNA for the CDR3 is TGTGCCAGCAGTTTATCGTGGGACACAGATACGCAGTATTTT.

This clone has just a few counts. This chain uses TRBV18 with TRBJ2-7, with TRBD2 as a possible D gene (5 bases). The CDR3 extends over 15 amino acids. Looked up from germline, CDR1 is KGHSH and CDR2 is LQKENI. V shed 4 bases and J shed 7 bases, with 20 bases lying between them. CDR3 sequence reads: CASSRLSQARGEQYF. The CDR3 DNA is TGTGCCAGCTCACGACTGTCCCAGGCCCGGGGAGAGCAGTACTTC.

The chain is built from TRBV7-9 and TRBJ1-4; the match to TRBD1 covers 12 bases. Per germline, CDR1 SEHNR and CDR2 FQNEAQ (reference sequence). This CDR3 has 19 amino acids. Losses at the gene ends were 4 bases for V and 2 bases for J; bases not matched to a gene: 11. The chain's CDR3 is CASSSGGDRGRRTNEKLFF. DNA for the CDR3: TGTGCCAGCAGCTCAGGTGGGGACAGGGGGCGTCGGACTAATGAAAAACTGTTTTTT.

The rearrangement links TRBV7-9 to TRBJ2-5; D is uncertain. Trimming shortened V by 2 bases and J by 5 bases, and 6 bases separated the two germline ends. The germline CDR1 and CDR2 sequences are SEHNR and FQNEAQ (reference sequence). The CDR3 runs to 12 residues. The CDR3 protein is CASSLRRETQYF. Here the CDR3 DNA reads TGTGCCAGCAGCTTACGCCGGGAGACCCAGTACTTC. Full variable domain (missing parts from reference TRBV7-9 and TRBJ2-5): DTGVSQNPRHKITKRGQNVTFRCDPISEHNRLYWYRQTLGQGPEFLTYFQNEAQLEKSRLLSDRFSAERPKGSFSTLEIQRTEQGDSAMYLCASSLRRETQYFGPGTRLLVL.

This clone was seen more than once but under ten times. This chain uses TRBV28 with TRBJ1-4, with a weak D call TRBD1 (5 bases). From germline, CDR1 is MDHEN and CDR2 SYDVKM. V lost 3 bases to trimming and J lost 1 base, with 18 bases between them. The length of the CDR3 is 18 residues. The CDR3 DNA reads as TGTGCCAGCAGTTTTTCCGGGACCGTGAGCAGAACTAATGAAAAACTGTTTTTT. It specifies CASSFSGTVSRTNEKLFF.

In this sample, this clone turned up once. The CDR3 loop reads CATSRAGAGETQYF. The CDR3 DNA reads TGTGCCACCAGCAGAGCAGGGGCGGGGGAGACCCAGTACTTC. The chain uses TRBV15 and TRBJ2-5, with D possibly being TRBD1 or TRBD2 (6 bases each). The CDR3 consists of 14 residues. Trimming took 1 base from V and 5 from J, leaving 11 bases between them. Germline V lookup: CDR1 LNHNV, CDR2 YYDKDF (reference sequence). Complete variable domain (other parts from reference TRBV15 and TRBJ2-5): DAMVIQNPRYQVTQFGKPVTLSCSQTLNHNVMYWYQQKSSQAPKLLFHYYDKDFNNEADTPDNFQSRRPNTSFCFLDIRSPGLGDTAMYLCATSRAGAGETQYFGPGTRLLVL.